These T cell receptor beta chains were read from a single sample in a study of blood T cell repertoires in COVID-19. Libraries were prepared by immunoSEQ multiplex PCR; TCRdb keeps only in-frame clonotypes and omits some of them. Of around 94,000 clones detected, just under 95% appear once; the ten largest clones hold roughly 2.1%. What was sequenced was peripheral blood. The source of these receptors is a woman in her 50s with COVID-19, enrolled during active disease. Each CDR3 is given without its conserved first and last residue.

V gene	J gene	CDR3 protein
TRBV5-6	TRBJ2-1	ASSRTGQSYNEQF
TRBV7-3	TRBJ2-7	ASSSQPGQGYEQY
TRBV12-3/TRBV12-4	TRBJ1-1	ASSLGPNTEAF
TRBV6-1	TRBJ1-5	ASSEGDTYQPQH
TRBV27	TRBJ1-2	ASSLSGTDLPGYT
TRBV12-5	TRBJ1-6	ASGPVAGRTPLH
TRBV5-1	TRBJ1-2	ASSLGQGWGYT
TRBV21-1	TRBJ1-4	ARDRGQDEKLF
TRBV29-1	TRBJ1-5	SVGQVVGQPQH
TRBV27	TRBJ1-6	ASSLRVFNSPLH
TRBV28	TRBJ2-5	ASSGRETQY
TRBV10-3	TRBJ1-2	ATALGTGTNYGYT
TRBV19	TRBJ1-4	ATLGGDVNEKLF
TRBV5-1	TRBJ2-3	ASSLRDRGTDTQY
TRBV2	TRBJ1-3	ASYREPSGNTIY
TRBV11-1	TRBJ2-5	ASSPTGTRATQY
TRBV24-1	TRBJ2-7	ATADSSYEQY
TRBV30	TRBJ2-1	ASKGTSGYNEQF
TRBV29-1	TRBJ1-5	SASGTGNQPQH
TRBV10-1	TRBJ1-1	ASSERTGNTEAF
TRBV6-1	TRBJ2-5	ASSEALAGGEVQETQY
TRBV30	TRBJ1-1	AWEPGLLATEAF
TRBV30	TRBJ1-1	AWSVRAGTGNTEAF
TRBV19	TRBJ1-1	ASSPGQGFTEAF
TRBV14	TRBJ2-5	ASSLPRTSGGYQETQY
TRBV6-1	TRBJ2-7	ASSEVARPSAEQY
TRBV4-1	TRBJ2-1	ASSPPGGGDEQF
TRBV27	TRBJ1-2	ASSSQGASGYT
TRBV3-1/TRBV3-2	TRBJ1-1	ASSRFGQRITEAF
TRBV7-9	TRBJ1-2	ASSSDSNYGYT
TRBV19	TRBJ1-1	ASTLTGGMNTEAF
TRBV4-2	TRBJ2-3	ASSQGAGDTDTQY
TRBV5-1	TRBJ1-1	ASSLTGVNTEAF
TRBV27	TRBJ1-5	ASSLYRAGVPHQPQH
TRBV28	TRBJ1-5	ASSKDRGSNQPQH
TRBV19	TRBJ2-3	ATQGYTDTQY
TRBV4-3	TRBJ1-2	ASSQRSNYGYT
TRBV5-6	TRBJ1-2	ASSLVDRIYGYT
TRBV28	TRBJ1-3	ASSGQGPGMSGNTIY
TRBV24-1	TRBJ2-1	ATSDPGDRAYNEQF
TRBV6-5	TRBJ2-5	ASSYSRLVGETQY
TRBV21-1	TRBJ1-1	ASSRRGRLGFENTEAF
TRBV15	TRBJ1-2	ATSRDWATGGYT
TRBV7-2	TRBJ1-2	ASSLVRTGPLGRGYT
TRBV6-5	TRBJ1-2	ASSYRRSAPEDYT
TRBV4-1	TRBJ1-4	ASSLTGDGEKLF
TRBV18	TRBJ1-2	ASSPAKSSADYGYT
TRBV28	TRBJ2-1	ASRDYIDLEQF
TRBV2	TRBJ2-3	ASSSSGVLVDTQY
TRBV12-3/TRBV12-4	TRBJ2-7	ASSLGGGEQY
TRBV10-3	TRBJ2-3	AIKFEVGDTQY
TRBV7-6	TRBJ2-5	ASSSRTGVRTQY
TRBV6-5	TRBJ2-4	ASTHRENIQY
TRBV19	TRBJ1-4	ASSADREEKLF
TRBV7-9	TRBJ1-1	ASSLPQARTEAF